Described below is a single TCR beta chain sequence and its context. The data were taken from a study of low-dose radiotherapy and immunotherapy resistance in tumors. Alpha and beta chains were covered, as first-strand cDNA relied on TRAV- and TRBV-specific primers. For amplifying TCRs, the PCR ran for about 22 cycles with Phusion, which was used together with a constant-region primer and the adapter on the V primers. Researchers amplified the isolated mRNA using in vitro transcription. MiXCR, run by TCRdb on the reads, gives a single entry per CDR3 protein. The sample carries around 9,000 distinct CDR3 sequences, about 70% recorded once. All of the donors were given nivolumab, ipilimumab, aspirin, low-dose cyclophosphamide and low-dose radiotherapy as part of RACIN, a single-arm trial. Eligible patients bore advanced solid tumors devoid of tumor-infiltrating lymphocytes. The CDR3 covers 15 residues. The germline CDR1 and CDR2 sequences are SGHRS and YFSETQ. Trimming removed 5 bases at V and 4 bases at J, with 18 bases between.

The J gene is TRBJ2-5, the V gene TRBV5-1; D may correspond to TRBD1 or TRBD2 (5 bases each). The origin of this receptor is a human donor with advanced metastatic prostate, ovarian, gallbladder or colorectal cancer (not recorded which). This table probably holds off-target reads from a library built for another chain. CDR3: CASSERGALGETQYF. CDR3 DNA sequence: TGCGCCAGCAGTGAGAGGGGAGCTCTAGGAGAGACCCAGTACTTC.